What follows are 14 T cell receptor beta chains derived from one specimen sequenced in a study of blood T cell repertoires in COVID-19. Produced via immunoSEQ multiplex PCR; TCRdb's table is partial and in-frame only. The sample records 150,000 or so clones, roughly nine tenths being singletons. Input material: peripheral blood. The origin of the receptors is a man aged 45-65 years with acute or convalescent COVID-19.

This chain connects TRBV2 to TRBJ1-6; D call uncertain. CDR1 is SNHLY and CDR2 is FYNNEI in the germline V gene. The CDR3 contains 14 residues. The V end was cut by 1 base, the J end by 7 bases, with 8 bases between. The CDR3 DNA is TGTGCCAGCAGTGAAGGGAGGTTGAATTCACCCCTCCACTTT. It yields the protein CASSEGRLNSPLHF.

The rearrangement uses TRBV18 and TRBJ1-2; D gene uncertain. The germline V gene encodes CDR1 KGHSH and CDR2 LQKENI. Trimming took 0 bases from V and 3 from J, leaving 5 bases between them. This CDR3 spans 13 amino acids. CDR3 bases: TGTGCCAGCTCACCACCGGCAGACTATGGCTACACCTTC. Translating gives CASSPPADYGYTF.

As DNA, the CDR3 is TGTGCCAGCAGTTTCCGACTCTACAATGAGCAGTTCTTC. This encodes CASSFRLYNEQFF. The V call is TRBV27, the J call TRBJ2-1; D call uncertain. The germline V gene encodes CDR1 MNHEY and CDR2 SMNVEV (reference sequence). V was trimmed by 3 bases and J by 3 bases, leaving 6 bases between them. The CDR3 sequence is 13 residues long.

This rearrangement joins TRBV9 to TRBJ1-2; a weak D match, TRBD1 (6 bases). The CDR3 has 15 amino acids. Per the germline V gene, CDR1 is SGDLS and CDR2 is YYNGEE. Trimming shortened V by 2 bases and J by 5 bases, and 16 bases separated the two germline ends. CDR3 region: CASSVRDIRGYGYTF. The CDR3 DNA is TGTGCCAGCAGCGTTCGGGACATCCGAGGGTATGGCTACACCTTC.

The rearrangement links TRBV27 to TRBJ2-7; 7 bases fit TRBD1. Germline values: CDR1 MNHEY, CDR2 SMNVEV (reference sequence). With V trimmed by 5 bases and J by 7 bases, 11 bases remained unmatched. The CDR3 has 14 residues. CDR3 protein: CASSPRQGPREQYF. DNA for the CDR3: TGTGCCAGCAGTCCGCGACAGGGACCTCGGGAGCAGTACTTC.

V is TRBV5-3 and J is TRBJ1-1; maybe TRBD1 (5 bases). TRBV5-3 is recorded as an ORF, its role being uncertain. The V end was cut by 5 bases, the J end by 5 bases, with 10 bases between. This CDR3 region has 12 residues. CDR3: CARSYDRTEAFF. Written as DNA, the CDR3 is TGTGCCAGAAGTTATGACAGAACTGAAGCTTTCTTT.

The genes are TRBV5-1 and TRBJ2-3; 9 bases are a match to TRBD2. CDR1 is SGHRS and CDR2 is YFSETQ in the germline V gene. This CDR3 is 15 amino acids long. The ends lost 4 bases at V and 4 bases at J; junction bases unmatched: 7. The CDR3, as DNA: TGCGCCAGCAGCGTTAGCGGGAGAGTCCCAGATACGCAGTATTTT. Translated: CASSVSGRVPDTQYF.

This clone was counted a single time. The chain combines TRBV4-2 with TRBJ2-1; 10 bases fit TRBD1. Germline V gives CDR1 LGHNA, CDR2 YNFKEQ. V was clipped by 3 bases and J by 7 bases; unmatched bases: 6. This CDR3 has 15 amino acids. For the CDR3, the DNA is TGTGCCAGCAGCCAGCCGGGACAGGGGTTAAATGAGCAGTTCTTC. Translating it yields CASSQPGQGLNEQFF.

The chain employs TRBV5-8 and TRBJ2-7; D is perhaps TRBD1 (6 bases). The V end was cut by 4 bases, the J end by 1 base, with 15 bases between. CDR1 and CDR2 from the germline V gene are SGHTS and YDEGEE. The CDR3 is 15 residues long. As DNA, the CDR3 is TGTGCCAGCAGCAGCGGACAGCGTCAGTCCTACGAGCAGTACTTC. This sequence encodes CASSSGQRQSYEQYF.

The chain is built from TRBV30 and TRBJ2-2; TRBD1 might be the D (5 bases). Trimming took 4 bases from V and 3 from J, leaving 21 bases between them. The V gene's germline CDR1 is GTSNPN and CDR2 SVGIG (reference sequence). The CDR3 covers 17 residues. The chain's CDR3 is CAWTSSRTNLDTGELFF. The CDR3 nucleotides read TGTGCCTGGACCTCTTCCAGGACAAACTTGGACACCGGGGAGCTGTTTTTT.

The CDR3 DNA reads as TGTGCCAGCAGTTATGGGGCAATTAGCTCTGGGGCCAACGTCCTGACTTTC. It encodes CASSYGAISSGANVLTF. The chain has TRBV6-2 or TRBV6-3 and TRBJ2-6, with D maybe TRBD1 (5 bases). Germline loops: CDR1 MNHEY, CDR2 SVGEGT. V was shortened by 3 bases and J by 0 bases, with 12 bases between the two germline ends. The CDR3 has 17 amino acids.

The chain carries TRBV29-1 and TRBJ2-6, with D unresolved. CDR1 SQVTM and CDR2 ANQGSEA come from the germline V gene. This CDR3 spans 14 amino acids. Trimming cost V 5 bases and J 0 bases, with 8 bases left between them. CDR3: CSVYSPSGANVLTF. As DNA, the CDR3 is TGCAGCGTTTACAGCCCCTCTGGGGCCAACGTCCTGACTTTC.

This clone was observed a few times. The V and J genes are TRBV3-1 (or the pseudogene TRBV3-2) and TRBJ1-2; the match to TRBD1 covers 12 bases. CDR3 length: 17 amino acids. CDR1 is LGHDT, CDR2 YNNKEL, per germline (reference sequence). The V and J ends lost 2 bases and 8 bases, in that order; junction bases with no gene match: 12. CDR3 in DNA: TGTGCCAGCAGCCAAAGGGGACAGGGGGCGCGCTCGGGCGGCTACACCTTC. Translating it yields CASSQRGQGARSGGYTF.

The rearrangement uses TRBV7-2 and TRBJ1-1, with D tentatively TRBD1 (5 bases). Per the germline V gene, CDR1 is SGHTA and CDR2 is FQGNSA. The CDR3 has 12 amino acids. V was clipped by 4 bases and J by 7 bases, with 10 bases between them. The CDR3 nucleotides read TGTGCCAGCAGCTCTCGGACACGTGAAGCTTTCTTT. This gives the protein CASSSRTREAFF.